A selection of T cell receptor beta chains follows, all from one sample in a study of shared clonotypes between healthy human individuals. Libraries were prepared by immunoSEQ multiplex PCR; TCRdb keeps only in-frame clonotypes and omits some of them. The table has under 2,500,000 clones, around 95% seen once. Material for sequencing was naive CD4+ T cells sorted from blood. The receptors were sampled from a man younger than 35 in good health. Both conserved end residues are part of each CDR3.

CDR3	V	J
CASSTDREGNQPQHF	TRBV19	TRBJ1-5
CAWSGEFRGSGELFF	TRBV30	TRBJ2-2
CASSSSTGGRTEAFF	TRBV6-6	TRBJ1-1
CASSFAQGFYGYTF	TRBV27	TRBJ1-2
CASSARDRVTDTQYF	TRBV19	TRBJ2-3
CAWNGGPISYGYTF	TRBV30	TRBJ1-2
CASSIVAGVNTEAFF	TRBV19	TRBJ1-1
CASSFDNSYEQYF	TRBV28	TRBJ2-7
CASSPLRVYQETQYF	TRBV5-6	TRBJ2-5
CASSLQEGLAGDQETQYF	TRBV11-2	TRBJ2-5
CARSGTVMNTGELFF	TRBV5-3	TRBJ2-2
CASNLPPPYNEQFF	TRBV7-2	TRBJ2-1
CASSIAGTGRYGYTF	TRBV19	TRBJ1-2
CASSVDRADTQYF	TRBV7-2	TRBJ2-3
CASSLSGAGGRLNYGYTF	TRBV7-9	TRBJ1-2
CASSRQGLSYNEQFF	TRBV4-3	TRBJ2-1
CASSPRGLAGGTGEQYF	TRBV7-2	TRBJ2-7
CASSPGQGRNEKLFF	TRBV5-6	TRBJ1-4
CASSPSGASTDTQYF	TRBV7-6	TRBJ2-3
CASHFRSPTDTQYF	TRBV5-8	TRBJ2-3